The rows below give T cell receptor beta chains drawn from one sample of a study of T cell repertoires in cytomegalovirus infection. TCRdb independently ran MiXCR on the reads; one entry per CDR3 protein. The repertoire holds approximately 1,000,000 distinct CDR3 sequences, about a third seen once, with 10% to 15% in the top ten. These receptors have no known antigen. The sample here was cultured CD8+ T cells from PBMCs, taken from culture after CMV antigen stimulation. These TCRs come from a human donor in good health (CMV status not recorded). Some clones in this sample may be carry-over from other donors' samples. CDR3s include the opening cysteine and the closing phenylalanine or tryptophan. D genes are given only for firm matches. Part of the rows lack a size; the others show once, few, many or a class for expanded clones.

size: few; D: .; V: TRBV7-4; J: TRBJ2-3; CDR3: CASSLTGGPRGTDTQYF; DNA: TGTGCCAGCAGCTTAACCGGGGGGCCGCGGGGAACAGATACGCAGTATTTT
size: .; D: .; V: TRBV5-5; J: TRBJ2-3; CDR3: CASSLDLPGASTDTQYF; DNA: TGTGCCAGCAGCTTGGATTTGCCAGGGGCTAGCACAGATACGCAGTATTTT
size: .; D: TRBD1; V: TRBV11-2; J: TRBJ1-2; CDR3: CASSLDSWTGEHGYTF; DNA: TGTGCCAGCAGCTTAGATAGCTGGACAGGGGAGCACGGCTACACCTTC
size: few; D: TRBD2; V: TRBV20-1; J: TRBJ2-7; CDR3: CSARDREGSSYEQYF; DNA: TGCAGTGCTAGAGATCGGGAGGGGAGCTCCTACGAGCAGTACTTC
size: .; D: .; V: TRBV12-3/TRBV12-4; J: TRBJ1-2; CDR3: CASKGPTSFGYTF; DNA: TGTGCCAGCAAAGGTCCGACGTCCTTTGGCTACACCTTC
size: .; D: .; V: TRBV3-1; J: TRBJ1-1; CDR3: CASSQGRGKNTEAFF; DNA: TGTGCCAGCAGCCAAGGGAGGGGGAAGAACACTGAAGCTTTCTTT
size: few; D: .; V: TRBV7-2; J: TRBJ1-5; CDR3: CVSSLGRDWDQPQHF; DNA: TGTGTCAGCAGCTTAGGCAGGGATTGGGATCAGCCCCAGCATTTT
size: .; D: TRBD1; V: TRBV2; J: TRBJ1-4; CDR3: CASSTLGTGQEKLFF; DNA: TGTGCCAGCAGTACCCTCGGGACAGGCCAGGAAAAACTGTTTTTT
size: .; D: .; V: TRBV4-1; J: TRBJ2-7; CDR3: CASNQEAGSYEQYF; DNA: TGCGCCAGCAACCAAGAGGCGGGATCCTACGAGCAGTACTTC
size: few; D: .; V: TRBV20-1; J: TRBJ2-2; CDR3: CSARDWNTGELFF; DNA: TGCAGTGCTAGAGACTGGAACACCGGGGAGCTGTTTTTT
size: .; D: .; V: TRBV27; J: TRBJ1-2; CDR3: CASSWGPRYGYTF; DNA: TGTGCCAGCAGTTGGGGACCCCGCTATGGCTACACCTTC
size: few; D: .; V: TRBV7-9; J: TRBJ2-3; CDR3: CASSARTGATDTQYF; DNA: TGTGCCAGCAGCGCCCGAACCGGGGCCACAGATACGCAGTATTTT
size: .; D: .; V: TRBV2; J: TRBJ2-4; CDR3: CASSGGVWGLSKGIQYF; DNA: TGTGCCAGCAGTGGAGGGGTCTGGGGACTTTCTAAGGGGATTCAGTACTTC
size: .; D: .; V: TRBV15; J: TRBJ2-7; CDR3: CATSRDLEQYF; DNA: TGTGCCACCAGCAGAGATCTCGAGCAGTACTTC
size: .; D: .; V: TRBV29-1; J: TRBJ1-1; CDR3: CSVEYGVTEAFF; DNA: TGCAGCGTTGAATATGGGGTTACTGAAGCTTTCTTT
size: .; D: .; V: TRBV28; J: TRBJ2-1; CDR3: CASSFRGGQLGIAVYNEQFF; DNA: TGTGCCAGCAGCTTTAGAGGTGGCCAATTGGGGATAGCGGTCTACAATGAGCAGTTCTTC
size: .; D: .; V: TRBV6-8; J: TRBJ2-2; CDR3: CASSYSEGIGELFF; DNA: TGTGCCAGCAGTTACTCAGAGGGGATCGGGGAGCTGTTTTTT
size: .; D: .; V: TRBV6-1; J: TRBJ1-6; CDR3: CATAPGPQSSYNSPLHF; DNA: TGTGCCACGGCACCTGGACCGCAAAGCTCCTATAATTCACCCCTCCACTTT
size: .; D: TRBD1; V: TRBV19; J: TRBJ1-1; CDR3: CAIIRDRGGTKAFF; DNA: TGTGCCATCATCCGGGACAGGGGTGGCACTAAAGCTTTCTTT
size: few; D: .; V: TRBV6-5; J: TRBJ1-2; CDR3: CASSYSPSEGYGYTF; DNA: TGTGCCAGCAGTTACTCCCCCTCCGAGGGATATGGCTACACCTTC
size: few; D: .; V: TRBV7-9; J: TRBJ1-3; CDR3: CASTYDTIYF; DNA: TGTGCCAGCACCTACGACACCATATATTTT
size: few; D: TRBD2; V: TRBV20-1; J: TRBJ2-2; CDR3: CSARDPLAGPYTGELFF; DNA: TGCAGTGCTAGAGATCCCCTAGCGGGGCCCTACACCGGGGAGCTGTTTTTT
size: few; D: .; V: TRBV12-3/TRBV12-4; J: TRBJ1-2; CDR3: CASTLGGANGYTF; DNA: TGTGCCAGCACTTTAGGAGGAGCTAATGGCTACACCTTC
size: many; D: TRBD2; V: TRBV7-2; J: TRBJ2-1; CDR3: CASSLGVGGRYNEQFF; DNA: TGTGCCAGCAGCTTAGGGGTGGGGGGGAGATACAATGAGCAGTTCTTC
size: .; D: .; V: TRBV7-4; J: TRBJ1-2; CDR3: CASSAPSQDGYTF; DNA: TGTGCCAGCAGCGCCCCAAGTCAGGATGGCTACACCTTC
size: .; D: .; V: TRBV27; J: TRBJ1-6; CDR3: CASRGSGFNSPLHF; DNA: TGTGCCAGCAGGGGCAGCGGGTTTAATTCACCCCTCCACTTT
size: .; D: TRBD1; V: TRBV20-1; J: TRBJ1-2; CDR3: CSATSDRANGYTF; DNA: TGCAGTGCAACTTCGGACAGGGCAAACGGCTACACCTTC
size: .; D: .; V: TRBV15; J: TRBJ2-3; CDR3: CATSRESMRDTQYF; DNA: TGTGCCACCAGCAGAGAGTCGATGAGGGATACGCAGTATTTT
size: .; D: .; V: TRBV29-1; J: TRBJ2-3; CDR3: CSVDNPSVGPTDTQYF; DNA: TGCAGCGTTGACAATCCGTCAGTGGGCCCCACAGATACGCAGTATTTT
size: .; D: .; V: TRBV23-1; J: TRBJ1-1; CDR3: CASSHRQVARTEAFF; DNA: TGCGCCAGCAGTCACCGGCAGGTCGCGAGAACTGAAGCTTTCTTT
size: .; D: TRBD1; V: TRBV6-1; J: TRBJ2-7; CDR3: CASSGPWDRGYEQYF; DNA: TGTGCCAGCAGTGGCCCATGGGACAGGGGCTACGAGCAGTACTTC
size: .; D: TRBD1; V: TRBV6-5; J: TRBJ1-2; CDR3: CASTQGTGFPNYGYTF; DNA: TGTGCCAGCACCCAAGGGACAGGTTTTCCTAACTATGGCTACACCTTC
size: .; D: .; V: TRBV6-5; J: TRBJ1-1; CDR3: CASTDPRAEAFF; DNA: TGTGCCAGCACCGACCCGAGGGCTGAAGCTTTCTTT
size: .; D: TRBD1; V: TRBV19; J: TRBJ2-2; CDR3: CASSSLPTGVNTGELFF; DNA: TGTGCCAGTAGTTCCTTACCGACAGGGGTAAACACCGGGGAGCTGTTTTTT
size: few; D: .; V: TRBV12-3/TRBV12-4; J: TRBJ2-3; CDR3: CASGGSTDTQYF; DNA: TGTGCTAGTGGGGGAAGCACAGATACGCAGTATTTT
size: .; D: .; V: TRBV7-9; J: TRBJ2-3; CDR3: CASSQRSSTDTQYF; DNA: TGTGCCAGCAGCCAGAGGAGTTCCACAGATACGCAGTATTTT
size: .; D: .; V: TRBV20-1; J: TRBJ1-1; CDR3: CSASGGVFTEAFF; DNA: TGCAGTGCTAGCGGGGGCGTATTTACTGAAGCTTTCTTT
size: .; D: TRBD2; V: TRBV12-3/TRBV12-4; J: TRBJ2-5; CDR3: CASSLSLAGIPQETQYF; DNA: TGTGCCAGCAGTTTAAGCCTAGCGGGCATACCCCAAGAGACCCAGTACTTC
size: few; D: .; V: TRBV6-5; J: TRBJ1-4; CDR3: CASSYSWQANEKLFF; DNA: TGTGCCAGCAGTTACTCGTGGCAGGCTAATGAAAAACTGTTTTTT
size: few; D: .; V: TRBV28; J: TRBJ1-5; CDR3: CASSFTTGRNQPQHF; DNA: TGTGCCAGCAGTTTTACTACAGGGCGGAATCAGCCCCAGCATTTT
size: many; D: .; V: TRBV7-2; J: TRBJ2-3; CDR3: CASSRTGSNTQYF; DNA: TGTGCCAGCAGCCGTACAGGGTCGAATACGCAGTATTTT
size: .; D: .; V: TRBV14; J: TRBJ2-5; CDR3: CASSQGTTNQETQYF; DNA: TGTGCCAGCAGCCAAGGGACTACTAACCAAGAGACCCAGTACTTC
size: few; D: .; V: TRBV5-4; J: TRBJ2-7; CDR3: CASSLPRDNSYEQYF; DNA: TGTGCCAGCAGCTTGCCTCGGGACAACTCCTACGAGCAGTACTTC
size: .; D: .; V: TRBV7-9; J: TRBJ2-2; CDR3: CASGHPQAGGHTGELFF; DNA: TGTGCCAGCGGCCACCCCCAGGCAGGAGGGCACACCGGGGAGCTGTTTTTT
size: few; D: .; V: TRBV19; J: TRBJ2-3; CDR3: CASSMGQRSTDTQYF; DNA: TGTGCCAGTAGTATGGGGCAAAGAAGCACAGATACGCAGTATTTT